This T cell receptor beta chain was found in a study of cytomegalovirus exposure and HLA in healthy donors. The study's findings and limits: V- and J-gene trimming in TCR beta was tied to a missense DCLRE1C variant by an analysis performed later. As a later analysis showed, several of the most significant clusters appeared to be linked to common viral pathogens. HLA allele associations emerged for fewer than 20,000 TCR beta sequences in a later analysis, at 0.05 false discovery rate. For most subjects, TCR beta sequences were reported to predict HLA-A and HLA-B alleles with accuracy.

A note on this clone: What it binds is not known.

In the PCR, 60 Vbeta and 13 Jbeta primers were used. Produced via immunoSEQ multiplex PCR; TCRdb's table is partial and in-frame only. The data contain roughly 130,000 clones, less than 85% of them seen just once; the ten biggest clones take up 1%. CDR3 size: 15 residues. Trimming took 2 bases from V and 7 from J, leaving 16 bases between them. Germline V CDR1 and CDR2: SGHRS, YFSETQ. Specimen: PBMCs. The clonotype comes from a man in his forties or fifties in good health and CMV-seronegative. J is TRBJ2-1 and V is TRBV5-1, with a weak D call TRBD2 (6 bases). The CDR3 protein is CASSFKSGVRNEQFF. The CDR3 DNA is TGCGCCAGCAGCTTTAAGTCGGGAGTTAGGAATGAGCAGTTCTTC.